The sequence of this T cell receptor beta chain was determined in a study of blood T cell repertoires in COVID-19. In the study overall: From the United States, Italy and Spain came samples of acute and convalescent COVID-19.

Recruitment covered over 20 US areas and drew participants whose ages spanned roughly 18 to 90 years. Researchers sorted participants into cohorts using their self-reported clinical history. The CDR3 is 16 amino acids. The junction had 10 bases not matched to a gene; V was cut back by 6 bases and J by 5 bases. CDR1 MGHRA and CDR2 YSYEKL come from the germline V gene. Clones were sequenced by immunoSEQ multiplex PCR, and TCRdb holds only the in-frame ones, with some missing. The data hold 350,000 or so clones, with more than 85% observed a single time. The sequence was collected from a woman aged 25 to 39 who had recovered from COVID-19. What was sequenced was PBMCs or T cells enriched from blood (not recorded which). The chain joins TRBV4-1 to TRBJ1-1, with 12 nucleotides matching TRBD1. This chain's CDR3 is CASRPGTGGRRTEAFF. DNA for the CDR3: TGCGCCAGCAGACCCGGGACAGGGGGCCGGCGGACTGAAGCTTTCTTT.